The following is a TCR beta chain sequence with its context. The antigen remains unidentified. The sample originates from a study of blood T cells in healthy people across ages. Findings and limits, study-wide: Expanded clonotype shifts may have been confounded, as the donors had an unknown CMV status.

Through a sample-barcoded 5' primer and a J-beta primer mix, a second PCR was run for about 6 to 11 cycles. MiXCR, run by TCRdb on the 5' RACE reads, gives a single entry per CDR3 protein. The table lists a few hundred thousand distinct CDR3 sequences, roughly 29% of them singletons, with about a fifth in the top ten. CDR3 size: 14 residues. CDR1 SGHKS and CDR2 YYEKEE come from the germline V gene (reference sequence). The V gene end was trimmed by 3 bases and the J gene end by 8 bases; junction bases not matched to a gene: 9. This clonotype was sampled from a woman in her seventies in good health. V is TRBV5-5 and J is TRBJ1-1; TRBD1 aligns across 8 bases. The sequenced sample was blood. The CDR3 sequence is CASSSLYRGLEAFF. The DNA of the CDR3 is TGTGCCAGCAGCTCCCTATACAGGGGGTTGGAAGCTTTCTTT.